A single sample gave rise to the 29 T cell receptor beta chains below, sequenced in a study of identical twins' blood T cells. TCRdb analysed the 5' RACE reads with MiXCR anew, one entry per CDR3 protein. This table holds around 380,000 distinct CDR3 sequences, under 30% found once. The specimen sequenced was PBMCs. The receptor source for this set is a woman aged 18 to 49 in good health.

This clonotype has just a few counts. The rearrangement joins TRBV7-9 to TRBJ1-5; unclear D gene. This CDR3 spans 12 amino acids. Germline loops: CDR1 SEHNR, CDR2 FQNEAQ (reference sequence). The V end lost 8 bases, the J end lost 2 bases, and 7 bases lay between the germline ends. CDR3 sequence: CASGQRNQPQHF. CDR3 DNA: TGTGCCAGCGGTCAACGCAATCAGCCCCAGCATTTT.

At least ten counts were recorded for this clonotype. The chain carries TRBV6-5 and TRBJ1-4; the D gene is possibly TRBD1 (6 bases). Per the germline V gene, CDR1 is MNHEY and CDR2 is SVGAGI. The CDR3 contains 13 residues. V was pared by 6 bases and J by 10 bases, with 15 bases between. This chain's CDR3 is CASSRDKNGKLFF. The CDR3 nucleotides are TGTGCCAGCAGCCGGGACAAAAACGGAAAACTGTTTTTT.

This clonotype was picked up a small number of times. The chain couples TRBV9 to TRBJ1-2, with D maybe TRBD1 (5 bases). CDR3 length equals 12 residues. Germline assignment: CDR1 SGDLS and CDR2 YYNGEE. Trimming removed 5 bases at V and 8 bases at J, with 13 bases between. In DNA form, the CDR3 reads TGTGCCAGCAGTGGAACAGGTGGAGGCTACACCTTC. This gives the protein CASSGTGGGYTF.

The chain joins TRBV11-1 to TRBJ2-7; D remains unclear. V dropped 3 bases and J dropped 0 bases, with 9 bases sitting between them. CDR1 and CDR2 from the germline V gene are SGHAT and FQDESV (reference sequence). This CDR3 has 14 amino acids. The CDR3 is CASSFSVVSYEQYF. CDR3 bases: TGTGCCAGCAGCTTCTCGGTAGTCTCCTACGAGCAGTACTTC.

There are many counts of this clonotype. The chain carries TRBV29-1 and TRBJ1-3, with a weak D call TRBD1 (5 bases). Looked up from germline, CDR1 is SQVTM and CDR2 is ANQGSEA. The CDR3 totals 17 residues. V lost 6 bases to trimming and J lost 4 bases, with 25 bases between them. CDR3 protein: CSVAGRWGDRSGNTIYF. For the CDR3, the DNA is TGCAGCGTCGCCGGGCGGTGGGGCGACAGATCAGGAAACACCATATATTTT.

As to this clonotype: A much more abundant neighbour one base away suggests this may be a read error. J is TRBJ1-1 and V is TRBV9; TRBD1 agrees at 8 bases. The CDR3 is 15 amino acids. Looked up from germline, CDR1 is SGDLS and CDR2 is YYNGEE. The DNA of the CDR3 is TGTGCCAGCAGCTCTCCAGGGGGCGGGAACAATGAAGCTTTCTTT. Protein sequence: CASSSPGGGNNEAFF.

The chain joins TRBV20-1 to TRBJ2-2, with D tentatively TRBD2 (7 bases). This CDR3 contains 15 residues. CDR1 is DFQATT, CDR2 SNEGSKA, per germline (reference sequence). Trimming pared 6 bases from V and 0 bases from J, leaving 14 bases between. The CDR3 sequence is CSARGGSTNTGELFF. The CDR3 coding sequence is TGCAGTGCAAGGGGGGGTAGTACGAACACCGGGGAGCTGTTTTTT.

Regarding this clonotype: A read error may explain this, as a much larger clone is one base away. The chain couples TRBV6-5 to TRBJ1-6; D call uncertain. CDR3 size: 13 residues. Germline V gene lookup returns CDR1 MNHEY and CDR2 SVGAGI. The chain's CDR3 is CAGSPGYNSPLHF. The CDR3 DNA reads as TGTGCCGGCAGTCCTGGCTATAATTCACCCCTCCACTTT.

The chain employs TRBV10-3 and TRBJ1-3; no definite D call. The V end was cut by 3 bases, the J end by 0 bases, with 12 bases between. This CDR3 comprises 16 residues. Germline values: CDR1 ENHRY, CDR2 SYGVKD. DNA for the CDR3: TGTGCCATCAGTGAAGTAGTCAGCATCTCTGGAAACACCATATATTTT. Amino acids: CAISEVVSISGNTIYF.

Many counts were recorded for this clonotype. The chain employs TRBV20-1 and TRBJ1-2, with D perhaps TRBD1 (5 bases). This CDR3 contains 13 residues. Trimming took 4 bases from V and 7 from J, leaving 16 bases between them. CDR1 and CDR2 (germline): DFQATT, SNEGSKA (reference sequence). Here the CDR3 DNA reads TGCAGTGCTAAAGTCCCAGGGCCGGGTGGCTACACCTTC. Translating it yields CSAKVPGPGGYTF.

Comment on this clonotype: A junction boundary mismatches the germline segment, possibly from a read error. The chain has TRBV6-5 and TRBJ1-1; D gene uncertain. The length of the CDR3 is 13 residues. The germline CDR1 and CDR2 sequences are MNHEY and SVGAGI. CDR3 amino acids: CASSYQSETGAFF. The DNA for the CDR3 is TGTGCCAGCAGTTACCAGTCTGAGACTGGAGCTTTCTTT.

This clonotype was observed a few times. The chain carries TRBV6-2 or TRBV6-3 and TRBJ1-1, with no clear D. The CDR3 is 15 amino acids. V gave up 0 bases and J gave up 0 bases, with 8 bases separating them. CDR1 and CDR2 (germline): MNHEY, SVGEGT. CDR3 coding DNA: TGTGCCAGCAGTTACTCGAGGCGTCTGAACACTGAAGCTTTCTTT. This codes for CASSYSRRLNTEAFF.

At least ten counts were recorded for this clonotype. The chain employs TRBV9 and TRBJ1-2, with D possibly TRBD1 on 6 matching bases. The CDR3 totals 15 residues. Germline loops: CDR1 SGDLS, CDR2 YYNGEE. With 0 bases removed from V and 3 bases from J, the gap between germline ends came to 12 bases. The CDR3 DNA is TGTGCCAGCAGCGTAGACCCACAGGGAGACTATGGCTACACCTTC. Protein: CASSVDPQGDYGYTF.

This clonotype was seen a few times. Its ends do not fully match the called genes, so a read error is possible. The rearrangement links TRBV25-1 to TRBJ2-7; D not resolved. CDR1 is MGHDK and CDR2 is SYGVNS in the germline V gene. This CDR3 is 11 amino acids long. CDR3 sequence (DNA): TGTGCCAGCAGTGAACTATACGAGCAGTGCTTC. Its translation: CASSELYEQCF.

This clonotype was counted many times. V is TRBV7-8 and J is TRBJ1-1; no definite D call. Germline values: CDR1 SGHVS, CDR2 FQNEAQ. Between the trimmed V and J ends, which lost 6 bases and 0 bases, there was a span of 17 bases. The CDR3 sequence is 16 residues long. CDR3 region: CASRLGGPKMNTEAFF. The CDR3, as DNA: TGTGCCAGCAGACTCGGAGGCCCCAAGATGAACACTGAAGCTTTCTTT.

This chain links TRBV5-1 with TRBJ1-1; D possibly corresponds to TRBD1 (6 bases). The CDR3 consists of 13 residues. Germline CDR1 and CDR2: SGHRS and YFSETQ. Trimming cost V 7 bases and J 1 base, with 11 bases left between them. In DNA form, the CDR3 reads TGCGCCAGCGCGATGACAGGGAACACTGAAGCTTTCTTT. Residues: CASAMTGNTEAFF.

In its sample, this clonotype was seen many times. The chain is built from TRBV20-1 and TRBJ2-1, with D uncertain. Germline values: CDR1 DFQATT, CDR2 SNEGSKA (reference sequence). The CDR3 has 14 residues. The V gene lost 0 bases and the J gene lost 1 base, with 7 bases spanning the gap. The CDR3: CSARDLTSYNEQFF. CDR3 nucleotides: TGCAGTGCTAGAGATTTGACTTCCTACAATGAGCAGTTCTTC.

For this clonotype: Sequence at one end of the junction differs from germline and may be a read error. The gene calls are TRBV7-2 and TRBJ1-5; no firm D call. The CDR3 consists of 15 residues. Germline V CDR1 and CDR2: SGHTA, FQGNSA. CDR3 coding DNA: TGTGCCAGCAGCTTAGAGCCGGGGAGTAATCAGCACCAGCATTTT. Translation: CASSLEPGSNQHQHF.

This chain connects TRBV7-2 to TRBJ2-1; D remains ambiguous. The V end lost 5 bases, the J end lost 5 bases, and 13 bases lay between the germline ends. CDR1 is SGHTA and CDR2 is FQGNSA in the germline V gene. The CDR3 consists of 14 residues. This CDR3 reads CASSPGARHNEQFF. CDR3 bases: TGTGCCAGCAGCCCCGGAGCTAGACACAATGAGCAGTTCTTC.

In its sample, this clonotype was seen a few times. In DNA form, the CDR3 reads TGTGCCAGCAGTTCGGGAGCTAACTATGGCTACACCTTC. It specifies CASSSGANYGYTF. The V and J genes are TRBV28 and TRBJ1-2; no definite D call. The CDR3 sequence is 13 residues long. From germline, CDR1 is MDHEN and CDR2 SYDVKM. The V and J ends lost 4 bases and 0 bases respectively, with 6 bases between them.

This clonotype came up a few times. CDR3 in amino acids: CASSEEGPWGEQFF. The DNA of the CDR3 is TGTGCCAGCAGTGAAGAGGGCCCCTGGGGGGAGCAGTTCTTC. V is TRBV2 and J is TRBJ2-1; D is perhaps TRBD1 or TRBD2 (5 bases each). The germline CDR1 and CDR2 sequences are SNHLY and FYNNEI. CDR3 length equals 14 residues. The ends were cut back, 1 base at V and 10 bases at J, with 14 bases in the middle.

Only a few counts were recorded for this clonotype. DNA for the CDR3: TGTGCCAGCACCCCCGCTAGCGGTTCCTCTGGGGCCAACGTCCTGACTTTC. Protein product: CASTPASGSSGANVLTF. This chain uses TRBV9 with TRBJ2-6; TRBD2 matches at 7 bases. The CDR3 has 17 residues. V lost 6 bases and J lost 0; bases outside the gene matches: 9. From germline, CDR1 is SGDLS and CDR2 YYNGEE.

This clonotype has only a few counts. The V gene is TRBV7-9, the J gene TRBJ1-3, with a weak D call TRBD1 (5 bases). Per the germline V gene, CDR1 is SEHNR and CDR2 is FQNEAQ (reference sequence). The V end was cut by 7 bases, the J end by 2 bases, with 12 bases between. The CDR3 loop spans 14 amino acids. This CDR3 is CASTAGGTGNTIYF. In DNA, the CDR3 is TGTGCCAGCACCGCGGGGGGGACTGGAAACACCATATATTTT.

The V gene is TRBV18, the J gene TRBJ1-2; D ambiguous. Germline V gene lookup returns CDR1 KGHSH and CDR2 LQKENI. There are 17 residues in the CDR3. The ends were cut back, 2 bases at V and 7 bases at J, with 23 bases in the middle. The CDR3 here is CASSPGDDPYCYCGYTF. CDR3 DNA sequence: TGTGCCAGCTCACCAGGGGATGATCCATATTGTTACTGTGGCTACACCTTC.

The chain is built from TRBV7-9 and TRBJ1-2, with D possibly TRBD1 on 6 matching bases. Trimming cost V 4 bases and J 4 bases, with 16 bases left between them. CDR1 and CDR2 from the germline V gene are SEHNR and FQNEAQ (reference sequence). The length of the CDR3 is 15 residues. The CDR3 spells CASSSQGLGSYGYTF. The CDR3 DNA follows: TGTGCCAGCAGCTCCCAGGGGTTGGGGAGCTATGGCTACACCTTC.

Remarks on this clonotype: It may be a read error: a sequence one base away is much more abundant. The J gene is TRBJ2-2, the V gene TRBV29-1, with 9 bases lining up with TRBD2. V lost 4 bases and J lost 4; bases outside the gene matches: 7. Germline assignment: CDR1 SQVTM and CDR2 ANQGSEA. The CDR3 runs to 15 residues. The CDR3 DNA reads as TGCAGCGTTGCTGCTAGCGGGGCGTTCACCGGGGAGCTGTTTTTT. It translates to CSVAASGAFTGELFF.

This clonotype was found a few times. DNA for the CDR3: TGCAGTGCTAGAGGACATTCCTCCTACGAGCAGTACTTC. Protein: CSARGHSSYEQYF. The rearrangement joins TRBV20-1 to TRBJ2-7; D uncertain. The CDR3 is made up of 13 amino acids. Germline V gives CDR1 DFQATT, CDR2 SNEGSKA (reference sequence). Trimming left V 1 base short and J 0 bases short, with 7 bases between.

This chain links TRBV20-1 with TRBJ1-1; no clear D. The CDR3 contains 13 residues. The germline V gene encodes CDR1 DFQATT and CDR2 SNEGSKA (reference sequence). The V and J ends lost 0 bases and 1 base respectively, with 6 bases between them. CDR3 nucleotide sequence: TGCAGTGCTAGAGAGACGGCGAACACTGAAGCTTTCTTT. Its protein is CSARETANTEAFF.

V gene TRBV11-3 combines with J gene TRBJ2-3, with 7 nucleotides matching TRBD1. Germline CDR1 reads SGHNT; CDR2 reads YENEEA. Losses at the gene ends were 4 bases for V and 2 bases for J; bases not matched to a gene: 3. The CDR3 length is 14 residues. CDR3 loop: CASSSQGVTDTQYF. CDR3 in DNA: TGTGCCAGCAGCTCGCAGGGGGTCACAGATACGCAGTATTTT.